The 9 T cell receptor beta chains below all came from one sample that was sequenced in a study of CD8+ T cells in alopecia areata. Extracted from the samples, RNA was reverse transcribed into cDNA to serve as the sequencing template. Profiling relied on immunoSEQ multiplex PCR, and the TCRdb table lists in-frame clones only, not all of them. The sample lists some 180,000 clones; 63% were seen once. Sequenced material: CD4+ T cells sorted from blood, taken at week 0. The receptors derive from a human donor with alopecia areata.

This rearrangement joins TRBV27 to TRBJ1-5; the D gene is possibly TRBD1 (6 bases). The CDR3 has 16 residues. The V and J ends lost 7 bases and 0 bases respectively, with 16 bases between them. Germline V gene sequence: CDR1 MNHEY, CDR2 SMNVEV (reference sequence). The CDR3 nucleotides read TGTGCCAGCACTCGGACAGACCTTTATAGCAATCAGCCCCAGCATTTT. It translates to CASTRTDLYSNQPQHF.

The chain uses TRBV27 and TRBJ1-1, with D unresolved. Trimming pared 4 bases from V and 4 bases from J, leaving 13 bases between. The CDR3 is 14 amino acids. Germline V CDR1 and CDR2: MNHEY, SMNVEV (reference sequence). CDR3 in amino acids: CASSSPMRSTEAFF. The CDR3, as DNA: TGTGCCAGCAGTTCCCCAATGAGGAGCACTGAAGCTTTCTTT.

V usage is TRBV2 and J usage is TRBJ1-2; 10 bases map to TRBD1. The V segment lost 9 bases and the J segment 7 bases; nucleotides outside the gene matches: 5. The germline CDR1 and CDR2 sequences are SNHLY and FYNNEI. The CDR3 runs 12 residues. The CDR3 DNA follows: TGTGCCAGTACGACAGGGGGCGGTGGCTACACCTTC. This encodes CASTTGGGGYTF. The entire variable domain, with the rest obtained from reference TRBV2 and TRBJ1-2, is as follows: EPEVTQTPSHQVTQMGQEVILRCVPISNHLYFYWYRQILGQKVEFLVSFYNNEISEKSEIFDDQFSVERPDGSNFTLKIRSTKLEDSAMYFCASTTGGGGYTFGSGTRLTVV.

The chain uses TRBV30 and TRBJ1-4; D ambiguous. Deletions cut 3 bases from V and 0 bases from J, with 8 bases between. The V gene's germline CDR1 is GTSNPN and CDR2 SVGIG (reference sequence). The length of the CDR3 is 14 residues. The CDR3 DNA sequence: TGTGCCTGGAGGGGGATTGCAACTAATGAAAAACTGTTTTTT. Amino acids: CAWRGIATNEKLFF.

As for this clone: At one boundary the junction diverges from the germline segment, which might be a read error. J is TRBJ1-2 and V is TRBV30; D is undetermined. The CDR3 spans 14 residues. Looked up from germline, CDR1 is GTSNPN and CDR2 is SVGIG (reference sequence). The CDR3 spells CAWSRTATNYGYTF. Here the CDR3 DNA reads TGTGCTTGGAGTAGAACAGCGACAAACTATGGCTACACCTTC.

V and J are TRBV4-3 and TRBJ2-7, with TRBD2 as a possible D gene (5 bases). This CDR3 has 12 residues. Germline-derived CDR1 and CDR2 are LGHNA and YSLEER. The V end lost 1 base, the J end lost 7 bases, and 8 bases lay between the germline ends. The CDR3 sequence is CASSQASGEQYF. DNA of the CDR3: TGCGCCAGCAGCCAAGCGTCGGGGGAGCAGTACTTC.

CDR3 protein: CASSRGQIYGYTF. The CDR3 coding sequence is TGTGCCAGCAGCCGGGGACAGATCTATGGCTACACCTTC. The genes are TRBV5-4 and TRBJ1-2; TRBD1 matches 7 bases. J lost 4 bases, V lost 4 bases, and 4 bases had no gene match. This CDR3 is 13 amino acids long. Germline-derived CDR1 and CDR2 are SGHNT and YYREEE (reference sequence).

The chain's CDR3 is CASSPGQIGELFF. In DNA form, the CDR3 reads TGTGCCAGCTCACCAGGGCAGATCGGGGAGCTGTTTTTT. The genes are TRBV18 and TRBJ2-2, with D uncertain. V lost 2 bases and J lost 7, with 8 bases in between. CDR1 and CDR2 from the germline V gene are KGHSH and LQKENI. This CDR3 has 13 residues.

This clone was observed a single time. CDR3 DNA: TGTGCCAGCAGCGTAGCTACAGAACTCTATGGCTACACCTTC. It encodes CASSVATELYGYTF. This chain joins TRBV9 and TRBJ1-2; D is uncertain. The CDR3 is 14 amino acids. Trimming stripped 0 bases from V and 4 bases from J, with 10 bases between. The germline gives CDR1 SGDLS, CDR2 YYNGEE.